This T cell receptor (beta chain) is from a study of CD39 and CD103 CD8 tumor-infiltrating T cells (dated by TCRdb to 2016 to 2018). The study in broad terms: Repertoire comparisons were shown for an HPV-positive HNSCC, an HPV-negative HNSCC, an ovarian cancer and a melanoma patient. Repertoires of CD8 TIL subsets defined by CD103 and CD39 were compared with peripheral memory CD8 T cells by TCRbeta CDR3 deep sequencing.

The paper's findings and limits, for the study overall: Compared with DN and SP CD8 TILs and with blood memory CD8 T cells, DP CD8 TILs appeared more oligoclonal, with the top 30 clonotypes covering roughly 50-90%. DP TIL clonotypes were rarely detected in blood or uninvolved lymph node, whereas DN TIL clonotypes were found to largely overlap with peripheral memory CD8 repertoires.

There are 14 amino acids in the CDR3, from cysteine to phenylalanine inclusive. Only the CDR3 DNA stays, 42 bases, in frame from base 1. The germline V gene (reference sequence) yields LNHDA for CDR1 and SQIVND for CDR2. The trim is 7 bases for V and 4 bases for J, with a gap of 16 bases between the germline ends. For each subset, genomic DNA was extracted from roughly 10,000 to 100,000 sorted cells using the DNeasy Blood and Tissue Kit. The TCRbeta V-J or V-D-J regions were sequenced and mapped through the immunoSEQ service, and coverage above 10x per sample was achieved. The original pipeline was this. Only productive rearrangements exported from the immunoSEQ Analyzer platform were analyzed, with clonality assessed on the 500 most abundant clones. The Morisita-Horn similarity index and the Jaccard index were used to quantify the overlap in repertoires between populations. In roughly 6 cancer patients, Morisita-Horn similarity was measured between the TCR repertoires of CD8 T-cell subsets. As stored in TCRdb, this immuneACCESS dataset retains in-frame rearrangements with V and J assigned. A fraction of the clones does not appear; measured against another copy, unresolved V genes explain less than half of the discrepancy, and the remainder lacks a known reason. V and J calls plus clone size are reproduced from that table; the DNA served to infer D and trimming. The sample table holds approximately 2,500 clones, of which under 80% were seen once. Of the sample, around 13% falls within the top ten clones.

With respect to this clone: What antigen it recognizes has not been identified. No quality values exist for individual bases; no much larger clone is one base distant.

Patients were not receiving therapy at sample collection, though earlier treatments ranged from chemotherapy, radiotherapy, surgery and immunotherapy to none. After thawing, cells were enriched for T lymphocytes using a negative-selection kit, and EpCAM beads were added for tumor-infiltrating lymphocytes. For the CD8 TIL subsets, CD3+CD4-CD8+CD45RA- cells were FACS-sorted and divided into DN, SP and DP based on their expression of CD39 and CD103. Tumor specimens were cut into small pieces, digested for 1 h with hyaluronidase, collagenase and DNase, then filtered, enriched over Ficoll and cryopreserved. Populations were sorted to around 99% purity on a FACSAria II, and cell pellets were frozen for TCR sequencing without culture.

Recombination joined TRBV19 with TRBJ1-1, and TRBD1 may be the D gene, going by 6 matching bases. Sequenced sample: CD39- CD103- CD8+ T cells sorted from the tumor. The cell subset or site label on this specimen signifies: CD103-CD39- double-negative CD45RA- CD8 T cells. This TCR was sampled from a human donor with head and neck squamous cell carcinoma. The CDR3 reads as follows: CASIKDSWSTEAFF. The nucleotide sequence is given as TGTGCCAGTATTAAGGACAGTTGGAGCACTGAAGCTTTCTTT.